This T cell receptor beta chain was captured by sequencing in a study of human CD8 memory T cell subsets. PBMC were obtained from the buffy coats of healthy donors. In each subset, RNA was taken from duplicate vials, each of some 150,000 sorted CD8+ T cells. The CDR3 extends over 14 amino acids. Germline V CDR1 and CDR2: MDHEN, SYDVKM. With 5 bases clipped from V and 2 bases from J, the junction kept 5 bases outside the gene matches. Libraries for TCR beta were constructed using UMI-labeled 5' RACE. TCRdb analysed the 5' RACE reads with MiXCR anew, one entry per CDR3 protein. The sample has fewer than 8,500 distinct CDR3 sequences, under 5% seen once. By share, this clonotype ranks as medium-sized. As yet, its antigen is unknown. Overall study results and limits: Stem-like memory and precursor exhausted T cells were similarly highly diverse; effector memory cells were not.

This TCR was sampled from a human donor in good health. The specimen was CD8+ T cells from PBMCs. The rearrangement links TRBV28 to TRBJ1-2; the match to TRBD1 covers 7 bases. CDR3 sequence (DNA): TGTGCCAGCAGTACCTGGGGACAGAACTATGGCTACACCTTC. Protein: CASSTWGQNYGYTF.